These 5 T cell receptor beta chains share one sample of origin, sequenced in a study of vaccination and CD4 T cells after COVID-19. Sequenced with the Oncomine TCR Beta short-read assay was DNA taken from cultured CD4+ T cells. TCRdb itself ran the PCR reads through MiXCR, one entry per CDR3 protein. The profile shows 20,000 to 25,000 distinct CDR3 sequences, roughly 37% of them singletons. The treatment denotes: roughly 11-day PBMC culture with coronavirus spike peptide pools or control peptides (ViraFEST assay). No antigen has been assigned to these receptors. Sequenced here: CD4+ T cells from blood, cultured in vitro, sampled before SARS-CoV-2 vaccination. These receptor sequences come from a human donor who received a COVID-19 vaccine.

The rearrangement links TRBV29-1 to TRBJ2-7; TRBD1 matches 7 bases. This CDR3 region has 12 residues. Germline V lookup: CDR1 SQVTM, CDR2 ANQGSEA. V lost 8 bases, J lost 2 bases, and 6 bases stayed unmatched. CDR3 DNA sequence: TGCAGCCCCTGCAGGGGGACCTACGAGCAGTACTTC. Encoded protein: CSPCRGTYEQYF.

This clonotype was seen only a few times. J is TRBJ1-1 and V is TRBV6-1, with D unclear. Germline lookup yields CDR1 MNHNS and CDR2 SASEGT. V lost 2 bases and J lost 0, with 10 bases in between. This CDR3 comprises 15 residues. The CDR3 reads CASSERQRMNTEAFF. The CDR3 nucleotides read TGTGCCAGCAGTGAACGCCAGAGAATGAACACTGAAGCTTTCTTT.

The V and J genes are TRBV5-1 and TRBJ2-5; TRBD1 might be the D (5 bases). The CDR3 covers 13 residues. Germline V gene data show CDR1 as SGHRS and CDR2 as YFSETQ. Trimming pared 4 bases from V and 1 base from J, leaving 8 bases between. CDR3 sequence: CASSRQSQETQYF. For the CDR3, the DNA is TGCGCCAGCAGCAGACAGTCCCAAGAGACCCAGTACTTC.

This chain uses TRBV4-2 with TRBJ2-5; a possible D gene is TRBD2 (5 bases). Trimming pared 0 bases from V and 7 bases from J, leaving 12 bases between. This CDR3 has 14 residues. From germline, CDR1 is LGHNA and CDR2 YNFKEQ. The CDR3: CASSQDTGVGTQYF. The CDR3 DNA sequence: TGTGCCAGCAGCCAAGATACCGGGGTGGGGACCCAGTACTTC.

The V gene is TRBV24-1, the J gene TRBJ1-5; 7 nucleotides match TRBD1. This CDR3 has 15 amino acids. V gave up 3 bases and J gave up 6 bases; unmatched junction bases: 7. Germline-derived CDR1 and CDR2 are KGHDR and SFDVKD. CDR3 loop: CATSDQGTVGQPQHF. CDR3 DNA sequence: TGTGCCACCAGTGATCAGGGGACAGTAGGTCAGCCCCAGCATTTT.